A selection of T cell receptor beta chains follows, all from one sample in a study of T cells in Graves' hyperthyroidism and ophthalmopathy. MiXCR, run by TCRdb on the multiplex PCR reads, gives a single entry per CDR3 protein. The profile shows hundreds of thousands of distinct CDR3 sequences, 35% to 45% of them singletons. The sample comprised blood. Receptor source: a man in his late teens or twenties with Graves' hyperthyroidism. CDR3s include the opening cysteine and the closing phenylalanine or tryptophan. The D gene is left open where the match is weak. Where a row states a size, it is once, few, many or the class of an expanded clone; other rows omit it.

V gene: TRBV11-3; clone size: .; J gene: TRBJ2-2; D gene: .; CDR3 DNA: TGTGCCAGCAGCTTTGATGTGGACGGGGCCGGGGAGCTGTTTTTT; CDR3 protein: CASSFDVDGAGELFF
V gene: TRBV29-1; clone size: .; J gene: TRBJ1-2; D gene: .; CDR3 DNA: TGCAGCGCGGGGGACTCTGGAAACACCTTC; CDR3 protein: CSAGDSGNTF
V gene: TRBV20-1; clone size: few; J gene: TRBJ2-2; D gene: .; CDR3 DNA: TGCAGTGCCCCCCACTGGGACACCGGGGAGCTGTTTTTT; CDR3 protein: CSAPHWDTGELFF
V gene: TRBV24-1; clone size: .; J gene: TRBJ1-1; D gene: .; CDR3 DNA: TGTGCCACCAGTGATTCCCGGGCCGGGACGTCGGCTGAAGCTTTCTTT; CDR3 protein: CATSDSRAGTSAEAFF
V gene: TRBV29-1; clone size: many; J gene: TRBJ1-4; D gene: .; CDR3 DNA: TGCAGCGTTGAGGCTCTGGACAGCCGAATCGTGATTTTT; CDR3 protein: CSVEALDSRIVIF
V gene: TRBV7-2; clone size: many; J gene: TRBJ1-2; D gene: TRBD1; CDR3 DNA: TGTGCCAGCAGCCCATGGGACAGGAACTATGGCTACACCTTC; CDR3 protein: CASSPWDRNYGYTF
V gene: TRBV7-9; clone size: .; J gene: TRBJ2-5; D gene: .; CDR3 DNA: TGTGCCAGCAGCTTGGGGACTGGCACAGCTGAGACCCAGTACTTC; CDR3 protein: CASSLGTGTAETQYF
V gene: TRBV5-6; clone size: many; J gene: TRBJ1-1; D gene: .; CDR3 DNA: TGTGCCAGCAGCTTCATCGGGACTGAAGCTTTCTTT; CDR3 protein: CASSFIGTEAFF
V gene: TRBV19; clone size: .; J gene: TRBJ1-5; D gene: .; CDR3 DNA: TGTGCCAGCAGTGTCAGGCGGGGCAATCAGCCCCAGCATTTT; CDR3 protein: CASSVRRGNQPQHF
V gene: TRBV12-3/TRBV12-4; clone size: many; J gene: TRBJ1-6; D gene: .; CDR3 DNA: TGTGCCAGCAGGAGATCAAATTCACCCCTCCACTTT; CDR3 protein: CASRRSNSPLHF
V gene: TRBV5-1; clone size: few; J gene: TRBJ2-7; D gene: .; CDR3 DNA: TGCGCCAGCAGGTGGGGGTTCAGTTCCTACGAGCAGTACTTC; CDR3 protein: CASRWGFSSYEQYF
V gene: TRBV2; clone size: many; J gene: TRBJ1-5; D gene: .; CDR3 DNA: TGTGCCAGCAGTGAGGCAGGGATGAAGGATCAGCCCCAGCATTTT; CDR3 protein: CASSEAGMKDQPQHF
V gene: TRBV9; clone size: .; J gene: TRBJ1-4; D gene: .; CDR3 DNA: TGTGCCAGCAGCGCACGGACCGGGGCTAATGAAAAACTGTTTTTT; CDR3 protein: CASSARTGANEKLFF
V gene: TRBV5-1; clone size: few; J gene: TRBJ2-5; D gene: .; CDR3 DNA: TGCGCCAGCAGCTTGATGCACGGCCAGCAAGAGACCCAGTACTTC; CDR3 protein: CASSLMHGQQETQYF
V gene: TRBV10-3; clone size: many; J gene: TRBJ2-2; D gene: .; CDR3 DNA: TGTGCCATCGGAGAGACAGGGAACACCGGGGAGCTGTTTTTT; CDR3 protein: CAIGETGNTGELFF
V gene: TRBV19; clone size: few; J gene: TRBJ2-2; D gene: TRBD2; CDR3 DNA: TGTGCCAGTAGTATTGGGCGCGGGAGTCGCACCGGGGAGCTGTTTTTT; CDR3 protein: CASSIGRGSRTGELFF
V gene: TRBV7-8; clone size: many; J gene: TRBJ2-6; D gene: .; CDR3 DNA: TGTGCCAGCAGCGCCAGGGGTGCTGGGGCCAACGTCCTGACTTTC; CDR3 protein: CASSARGAGANVLTF
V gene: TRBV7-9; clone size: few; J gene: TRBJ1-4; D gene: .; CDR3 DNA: TGTGCCAGCAGCCAATTGCAGGGAATGTCTGAAAAACTGTTTTTT; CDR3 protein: CASSQLQGMSEKLFF
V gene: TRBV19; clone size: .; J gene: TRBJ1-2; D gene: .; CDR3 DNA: TGTGCCAGTAGTATATCGCCGGGGCCAGGTGGCTACACCTTC; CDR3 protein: CASSISPGPGGYTF
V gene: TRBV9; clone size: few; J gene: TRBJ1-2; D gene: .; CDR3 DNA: TGTGCCAGCAGCGAGGCGGCACCTGGGAGCTATGGCTACACCTTC; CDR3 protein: CASSEAAPGSYGYTF
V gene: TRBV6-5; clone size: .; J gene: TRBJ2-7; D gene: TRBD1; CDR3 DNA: TGTGCCAGCAGTTCAGGGGGCCTTAACGAGCAGTACTTC; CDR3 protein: CASSSGGLNEQYF
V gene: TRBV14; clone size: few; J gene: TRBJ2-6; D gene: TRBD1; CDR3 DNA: TGTGCCAGCAGCCGACGGGACAGGGGGCCTGGGGCCAACGTCCTGACTTTC; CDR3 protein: CASSRRDRGPGANVLTF
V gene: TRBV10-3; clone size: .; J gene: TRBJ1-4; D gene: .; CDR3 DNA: TGTGCCATCAGTCTGGGACCGAAGGGATGGGAACTGTTTTTT; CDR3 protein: CAISLGPKGWELFF
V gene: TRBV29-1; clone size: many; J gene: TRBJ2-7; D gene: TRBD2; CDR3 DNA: TGCAGCGTGGGACTAGCGGAGCCCTACGAGCAGTACTTC; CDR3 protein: CSVGLAEPYEQYF
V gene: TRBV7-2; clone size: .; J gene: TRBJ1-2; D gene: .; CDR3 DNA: TGTGCCAGCAGCCAAGAACCGACAGAATCAAACTATGGCTACACCTTC; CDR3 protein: CASSQEPTESNYGYTF
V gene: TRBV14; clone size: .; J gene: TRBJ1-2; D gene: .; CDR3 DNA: TGTGCCAGTAGTGGTGGGATTACTAACTATGGCTACACCTTC; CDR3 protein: CASSGGITNYGYTF
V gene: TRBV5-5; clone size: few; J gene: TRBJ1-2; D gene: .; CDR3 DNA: TGTGCCAGCAGCTTGGCGTGGGTCTATGGCTACACCTTC; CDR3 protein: CASSLAWVYGYTF
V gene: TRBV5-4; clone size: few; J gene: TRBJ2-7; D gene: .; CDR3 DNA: TGTGCCAGCAGCTCTTTGGACGAGCAGTACTTC; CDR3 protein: CASSSLDEQYF
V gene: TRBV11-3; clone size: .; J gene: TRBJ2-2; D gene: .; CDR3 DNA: TGTGCCAGCAGCCCCCGAGGGATGGACACCGGGGAGCTGTTTTTT; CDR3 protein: CASSPRGMDTGELFF
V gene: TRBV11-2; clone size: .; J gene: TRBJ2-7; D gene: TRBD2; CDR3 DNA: TGTGCCAGCAGCTTAGTCTCAGCGGGGGGGGCCTACGAGCAGTACTTC; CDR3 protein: CASSLVSAGGAYEQYF
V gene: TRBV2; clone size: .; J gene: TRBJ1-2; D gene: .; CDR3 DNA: TGTGCCAGCAATGGGGGGATGGGCTACACCTTC; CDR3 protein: CASNGGMGYTF
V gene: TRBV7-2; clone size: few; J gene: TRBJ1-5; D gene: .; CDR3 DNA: TGCGCCAGCAGCTTAGGACGGGTGCAGAAGAGAAATCAGCCCCAGCATTTT; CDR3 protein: CASSLGRVQKRNQPQHF
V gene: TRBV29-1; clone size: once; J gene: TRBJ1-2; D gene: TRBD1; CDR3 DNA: TGCAGCGTAGAGACAGGGACCCAAAACTATGGCTACACCTTC; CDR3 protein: CSVETGTQNYGYTF
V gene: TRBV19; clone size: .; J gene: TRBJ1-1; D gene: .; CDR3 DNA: TGTGCCAGTAGTATCGGCGTCACAGGGAACACTGAAGCTTTCTTT; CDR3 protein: CASSIGVTGNTEAFF
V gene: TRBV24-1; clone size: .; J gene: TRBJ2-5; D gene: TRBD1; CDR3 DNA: TGTGCCACCATGACAGGGGGACAGACCCAGTACTTC; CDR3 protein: CATMTGGQTQYF
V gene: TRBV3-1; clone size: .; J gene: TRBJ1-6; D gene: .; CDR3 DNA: TGTGCCAGCAGCCAAGATTCGGACAAAGGTTCACCCCTCCACTTT; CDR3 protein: CASSQDSDKGSPLHF
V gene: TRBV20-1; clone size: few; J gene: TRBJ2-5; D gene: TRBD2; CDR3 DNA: TGCAGTGCTAGAGATCGGTCCAGCGGGAGGCCTTATGGGGAGACCCAGTACTTC; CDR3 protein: CSARDRSSGRPYGETQYF
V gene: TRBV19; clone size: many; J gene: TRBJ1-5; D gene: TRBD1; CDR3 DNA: TGTGCCAGTAGGAAGGGGACAGGAAATAACAATCAGCCCCAGCATTTT; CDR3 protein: CASRKGTGNNNQPQHF
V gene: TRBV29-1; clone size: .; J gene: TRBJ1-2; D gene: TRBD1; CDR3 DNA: TGCAGCCAGGACAGGGATCATAGCTACACCTTC; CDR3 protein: CSQDRDHSYTF
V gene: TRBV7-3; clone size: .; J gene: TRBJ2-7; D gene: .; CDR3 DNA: TGTGCCAGCAGCCCGCCGGGGTTCTCCTACGAGCAGTACTTC; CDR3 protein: CASSPPGFSYEQYF
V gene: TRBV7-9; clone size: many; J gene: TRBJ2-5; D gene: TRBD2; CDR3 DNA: TGTGCCAGCAGCCTGCGACTAGCGAACCAAGAGACCCAGTACTTC; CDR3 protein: CASSLRLANQETQYF
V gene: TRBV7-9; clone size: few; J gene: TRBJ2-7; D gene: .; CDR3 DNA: TGTGCCAGCAGCTTTGAAGTCTACTCCTACGAGCAGTACTTC; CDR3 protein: CASSFEVYSYEQYF
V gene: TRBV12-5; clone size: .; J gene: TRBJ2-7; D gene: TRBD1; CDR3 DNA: TGTGCTAGTGGTGCAGGACAGGGGGCGGACAAGCAGTACTTC; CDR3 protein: CASGAGQGADKQYF
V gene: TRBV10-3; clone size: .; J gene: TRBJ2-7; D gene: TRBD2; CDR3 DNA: TGTGCCATCAGTGCTAGGGGCGCGGGGGGGCGAAGAAAGGACGAGCAGTACTTC; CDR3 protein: CAISARGAGGRRKDEQYF
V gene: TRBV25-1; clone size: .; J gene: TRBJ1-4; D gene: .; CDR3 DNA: TGTGCCTGCAGTGCTAACCTCCCTGGTGAAAAACTGTTTTTT; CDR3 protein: CACSANLPGEKLFF
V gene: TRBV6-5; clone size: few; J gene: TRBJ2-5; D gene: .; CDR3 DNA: TGTGCCAGCAGCCCGTTCTTGGATGCGGAGACCCAGTACTTC; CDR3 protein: CASSPFLDAETQYF
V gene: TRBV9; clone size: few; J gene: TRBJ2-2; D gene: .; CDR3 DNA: TGTGCCAGCAGCGTCGAACCAGGGACCGGGGAGCTGTTTTTT; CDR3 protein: CASSVEPGTGELFF
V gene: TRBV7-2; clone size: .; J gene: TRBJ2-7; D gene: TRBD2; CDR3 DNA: TGTGCCAGCAGCTTAGATGGCGGGAGGGACTACGAGCAGTACTTC; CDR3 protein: CASSLDGGRDYEQYF
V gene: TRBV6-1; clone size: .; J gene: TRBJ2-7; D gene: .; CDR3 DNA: TGTGCCAGCAGCGCCTCGTGGGGGGAGCCCGACGAGCAGTACTTC; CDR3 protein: CASSASWGEPDEQYF
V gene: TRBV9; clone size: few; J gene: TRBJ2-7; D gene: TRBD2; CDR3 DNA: TGTGCCAGCAGCCCCCTAGCGGGCTACGAGCAGTACTTC; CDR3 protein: CASSPLAGYEQYF
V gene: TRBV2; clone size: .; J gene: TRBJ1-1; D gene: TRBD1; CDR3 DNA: TGTGCCGGCAGTGGACAGGGTGAAGCTTTCTTT; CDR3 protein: CAGSGQGEAFF
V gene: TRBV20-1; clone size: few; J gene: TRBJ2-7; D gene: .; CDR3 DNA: TGCAGTGCTTTAAGACTCCCCGGATACTCCTACGAGCAGTACTTC; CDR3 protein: CSALRLPGYSYEQYF
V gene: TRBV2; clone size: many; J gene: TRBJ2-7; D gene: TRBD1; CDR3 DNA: TGTGCCATCCTGGGACAGGTCTACGAGCAGTACTTC; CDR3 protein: CAILGQVYEQYF